The entry below gives a single T cell receptor (beta chain) sequence along with its context. The target antigen is unknown. These data belong to a study of T cell responses to AZD1222 COVID-19 vaccine. Findings and caveats of the study: Of the AZD1222 recipients, only five to seven were seropositive at baseline. Females outnumbered males among donors, who were mostly white British; clonal diversity was possibly underestimated. Vaccine-associated CD4 TCRs spanned spike, dominant at 160-218 and 743-854.

V was shortened by 2 bases and J by 7 bases, with 6 bases between the two germline ends. There are 12 residues in the CDR3. Germline V gene lookup returns CDR1 MNHNS and CDR2 SASEGT. The table came from immunoSEQ multiplex PCR; TCRdb's copy has only in-frame clones and leaves some out. This sample has 100,000 or so clones, with 70% to 90% found just once. The chain links TRBV6-1 to TRBJ2-1, with a tentative D call TRBD1 (5 bases). The material sequenced was peripheral blood, taken on day 0 of AZD1222 vaccination. The sequence was obtained from an adult in good health. The DNA for the CDR3 is TGTGCCAGCAGTGAACCAGGGAATGAGCAGTTCTTC. Amino acid sequence: CASSEPGNEQFF.